A single sample gave rise to the 11 T cell receptor beta chains below, sequenced in a study of siplizumab effects on memory and regulatory T cells. Sequencing was performed with immunoSEQ multiplex PCR; in TCRdb, only in-frame clones are kept and a portion is missing. In the table there are under 100,000 clones, about 93% of which are singletons. The sequencing sample was made of non-Treg CD4+ T cells sorted from blood. The receptors come from a human donor in good health.

V usage is TRBV11-2 and J usage is TRBJ2-1, with TRBD2 matching 8 bases. V gave up 3 bases and J gave up 2 bases; unmatched junction bases: 6. CDR1 SGHAT and CDR2 FQNNGV come from the germline V gene. The CDR3 sequence is 16 residues long. The CDR3 DNA sequence: TGTGCCAGCAGCTTTTTAGCGGGACCTACCTACAATGAGCAGTTCTTC. Protein product: CASSFLAGPTYNEQFF.

The chain uses TRBV11-2 and TRBJ2-7; D may be TRBD1 or TRBD2 (5 bases each). Germline V gene lookup returns CDR1 SGHAT and CDR2 FQNNGV. The ends were cut back, 5 bases at V and 5 bases at J, with 19 bases in the middle. The CDR3 has 15 amino acids. The CDR3 region has the DNA TGTGCCAGCAGCCCTACTACGGGACGAGTCAACGAGCAGTACTTC. Its protein is CASSPTTGRVNEQYF. Drawing the rest from reference TRBV11-2 and TRBJ2-7, the complete variable domain is EAGVAQSPRYKIIEKRQSVAFWCNPISGHATLYWYQQILGQGPKLLIQFQNNGVVDDSQLPKDRFSAERLKGVDSTLKIQPAKLEDSAVYLCASSPTTGRVNEQYFGPGTRLTVT.

The chain links TRBV5-1 to TRBJ2-7, with D possibly being TRBD2 (6 bases). The germline gives CDR1 SGHRS, CDR2 YFSETQ. Trimming left V 0 bases short and J 6 bases short, with 16 bases between. The CDR3 contains 15 residues. Written as DNA, the CDR3 is TGCGCCAGCAGCTTGGGCGGGATCGAATATGGCGAGCAGTACTTC. It codes for CASSLGGIEYGEQYF.

V is TRBV11-3 and J is TRBJ2-3; D not resolved. This CDR3 is built from 14 residues. Germline CDR1 is SGHNT and CDR2 is YENEEA. V was trimmed by 1 base and J by 0 bases, leaving 5 bases between them. The CDR3 reads CASSLGSSTDTQYF. CDR3 sequence (DNA): TGTGCCAGCAGCTTAGGGAGTAGCACAGATACGCAGTATTTT.

The chain carries TRBV5-4 and TRBJ1-5, with TRBD1 as a possible D gene (5 bases). The V end was cut by 7 bases, the J end by 3 bases, with 11 bases between. The CDR3 extends over 13 amino acids. Germline CDR1 SGHNT, CDR2 YYREEE (reference sequence). The CDR3 bases are TGTGCCAGCTCTCGACAGCCCAATCAGCCCCAGCATTTT. It is translated as CASSRQPNQPQHF.

The chain joins TRBV5-1 to TRBJ2-2, with D maybe TRBD1 (6 bases). This CDR3 region has 18 residues. The V gene's germline CDR1 is SGHRS and CDR2 YFSETQ. Trimming stripped 1 base from V and 1 base from J, with 17 bases between. CDR3 in DNA: TGCGCCAGCAGCTTGTATACAGGGACCACAAAGAACACCGGGGAGCTGTTTTTT. Translation: CASSLYTGTTKNTGELFF. Full variable domain (missing parts from reference TRBV5-1 and TRBJ2-2): KAGVTQTPRYLIKTRGQQVTLSCSPISGHRSVSWYQQTPGQGLQFLFEYFSETQRNKGNFPGRFSGRQFSNSRSEMNVSTLELGDSALYLCASSLYTGTTKNTGELFFGEGSRLTVL.

Comment on this clone: One junction end disagrees with the germline gene, perhaps due to a read error. The gene calls are TRBV2 and TRBJ2-2; D is uncertain. Per the germline V gene, CDR1 is SNHLY and CDR2 is FYNNEI. The CDR3 has 15 amino acids. For the CDR3, the DNA is TGTGCCAGCAGGGAAGAGAACACGTACACCGGGGAGCTGTTTTTT. Translation: CASREENTYTGELFF.

The sample holds one count of this clone. The rearrangement joins TRBV5-6 to TRBJ2-3; D remains unclear. CDR3 length equals 15 residues. Per germline, CDR1 SGHDT and CDR2 YYEEEE. Deletions cut 0 bases from V and 4 bases from J, with 12 bases between. CDR3 loop: CASSLATLRADTQYF. The CDR3 nucleotides read TGTGCCAGCAGCTTGGCTACTCTAAGAGCAGATACGCAGTATTTT.

The chain has TRBV7-9 and TRBJ2-7; perhaps TRBD1 as D (5 bases). Trimming left V 6 bases short and J 2 bases short, with 17 bases between. The CDR3 spans 15 residues. Germline assignment: CDR1 SEHNR and CDR2 FQNEAQ (reference sequence). The DNA of the CDR3 is TGTGCCAGCAGTTCCCGTGGTAGGGGTCCCTACGAGCAGTACTTC. Its translation is CASSSRGRGPYEQYF.

V gene TRBV12-5 combines with J gene TRBJ1-1; D is undetermined. CDR3 length: 13 amino acids. Trimming left V 5 bases short and J 0 bases short, with 7 bases between. Germline V gives CDR1 LGHNT, CDR2 FRNRAP. The CDR3 bases are TGTGCTAGTGGTCCAGAGTTGAACACTGAAGCTTTCTTT. Amino acid sequence: CASGPELNTEAFF. The full variable domain, rest sourced from reference TRBV12-5 and TRBJ1-1, is DARVTQTPRHKVTEMGQEVTMRCQPILGHNTVFWYRQTMMQGLELLAYFRNRAPLDDSGMPKDRFSAEMPDATLATLKIQPSEPRDSAVYFCASGPELNTEAFFGQGTRLTVV.

This clone was seen a handful of times. J is TRBJ1-1 and V is TRBV5-4, with D perhaps TRBD1 (5 bases). In germline, CDR1 is SGHNT, CDR2 YYREEE (reference sequence). Trimming removed 1 base from V and 1 base from J, with 5 bases in between. This CDR3 is 13 amino acids long. In DNA, the CDR3 is TGTGCCAGCAGCTTGCAGGGGAACACTGAAGCTTTCTTT. Residues: CASSLQGNTEAFF.